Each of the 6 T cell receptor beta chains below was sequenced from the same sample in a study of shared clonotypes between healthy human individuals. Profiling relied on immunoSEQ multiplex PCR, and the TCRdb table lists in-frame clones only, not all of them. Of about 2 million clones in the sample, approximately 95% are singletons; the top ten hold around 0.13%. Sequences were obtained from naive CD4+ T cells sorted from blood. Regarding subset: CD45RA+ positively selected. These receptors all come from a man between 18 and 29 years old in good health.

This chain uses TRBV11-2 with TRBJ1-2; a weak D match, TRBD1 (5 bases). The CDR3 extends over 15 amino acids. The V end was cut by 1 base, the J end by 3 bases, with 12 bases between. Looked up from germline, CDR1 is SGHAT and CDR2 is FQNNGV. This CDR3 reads CASSLVRQGDYGYTF. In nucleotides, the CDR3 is TGTGCCAGCAGCTTAGTTCGGCAGGGCGACTATGGCTACACCTTC.

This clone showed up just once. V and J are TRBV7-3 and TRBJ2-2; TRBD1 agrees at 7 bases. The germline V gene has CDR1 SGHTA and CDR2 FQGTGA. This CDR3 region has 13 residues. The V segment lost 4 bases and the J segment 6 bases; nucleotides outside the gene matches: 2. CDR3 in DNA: TGTGCCAGCAGCTCGACAGGGCCCGGGGAGCTGTTTTTT. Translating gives CASSSTGPGELFF.

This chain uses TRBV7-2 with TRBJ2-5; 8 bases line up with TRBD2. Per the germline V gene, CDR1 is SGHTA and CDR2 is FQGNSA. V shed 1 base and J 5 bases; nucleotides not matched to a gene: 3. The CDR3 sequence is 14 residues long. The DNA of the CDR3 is TGTGCCAGCAGCTTAGAAAGGACTAGCGAGACCCAGTACTTC. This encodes CASSLERTSETQYF.

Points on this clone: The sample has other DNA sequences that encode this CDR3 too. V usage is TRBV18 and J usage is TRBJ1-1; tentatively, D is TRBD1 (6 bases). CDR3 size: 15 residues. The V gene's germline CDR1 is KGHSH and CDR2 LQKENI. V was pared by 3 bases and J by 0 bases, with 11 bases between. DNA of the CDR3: TGTGCCAGCTCACCTAGGACAGATATGAACACTGAAGCTTTCTTT. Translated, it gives CASSPRTDMNTEAFF.

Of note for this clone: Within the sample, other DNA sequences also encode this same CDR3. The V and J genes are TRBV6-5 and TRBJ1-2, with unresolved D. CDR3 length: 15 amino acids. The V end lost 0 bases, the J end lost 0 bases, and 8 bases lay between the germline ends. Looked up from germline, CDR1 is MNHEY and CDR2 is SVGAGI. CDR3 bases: TGTGCCAGCAGTTACTCGACTAGGGCTAACTATGGCTACACCTTC. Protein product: CASSYSTRANYGYTF.

CDR3 coding DNA: TGTGCCAGCAGCTACCAGAGGGATGAGCAGTTCTTC. Translated: CASSYQRDEQFF. The chain is built from TRBV7-9 and TRBJ2-1; a weak D match, TRBD2 (5 bases). V was trimmed by 4 bases and J by 8 bases, leaving 9 bases between them. Germline CDR1 and CDR2: SEHNR and FQNEAQ (reference sequence). The CDR3 totals 12 residues. Variable domain in full (rest from reference TRBV7-9 and TRBJ2-1): DTGVSQNPRHKITKRGQNVTFRCDPISEHNRLYWYRQTLGQGPEFLTYFQNEAQLEKSRLLSDRFSAERPKGSFSTLEIQRTEQGDSAMYLCASSYQRDEQFFGPGTRLTVL.